Sequencing of this TCR beta chain was carried out in a study of T cell repertoires in cytomegalovirus infection (dated by TCRdb to 2018 to 2020). In the study overall: The HLA type of each donor mattered for the analysis, because public TCR beta signatures pointed to carriage of CMV infection along with the matching HLA type. On the study overall, not on this receptor specifically: In both this cohort and an independent approximately 370-donor cohort, the cumulative frequency of public TCR beta family members distinguished carriers of CMV infection plus the relevant HLA type. In the ex vivo response, HLA-C-restricted CMV-specific TCR beta clonotypes were dominant, and in two of eight donors the single most frequent clonotype came from this HLA-C-restricted group.

This clonotype showed up many times. There is no known antigen for this receptor. Nothing much larger sits one base from this clone, and base qualities are not available. Reads for this sample came from an Illumina HiSeq 1500. The public reads were reanalyzed by TCRdb: fastp trimming at Q25, MiXCR alignment, in-frame beta chains only. Each entry merges the rows of one CDR3 protein and shows their most common DNA and genes. Within this sample are under 150,000 distinct CDR3 sequences, with 24% of them counted one time only. The top ten clones comprise 34% of the sample. The sequencing sample was made of PBMCs, sequenced either directly or after in vitro stimulation (not recorded which). The clonotype comes from a human donor in good health (CMV status not recorded). Some clones in this sample may be carry-over from other donors' samples.

The CDR3 is CASSFGADTQYF. The DNA sequence is TGTGCCAGCAGCTTCGGAGCAGATACGCAGTATTTT. Recombination joined TRBV11-2 with TRBJ2-3; the D gene assignment is ambiguous. CDR1 and CDR2 are drawn from the germline V gene: SGHAT, FQNNGV. V is shortened by 3 bases, J by 4 bases, and the region joining them spans 5 bases. The cysteine opens and the phenylalanine closes a CDR3 of 12 amino acids. Only the CDR3 region is kept as DNA, spanning 36 bases read in frame from base 1. With the rest looked up from the reference TRBV11-2 and TRBJ2-3 genes rather than sequenced, the full variable domain is EAGVAQSPRYKIIEKRQSVAFWCNPISGHATLYWYQQILGQGPKLLIQFQNNGVVDDSQLPKDRFSAERLKGVDSTLKIQPAKLEDSAVYLCASSFGADTQYFGPGTRLTVL.